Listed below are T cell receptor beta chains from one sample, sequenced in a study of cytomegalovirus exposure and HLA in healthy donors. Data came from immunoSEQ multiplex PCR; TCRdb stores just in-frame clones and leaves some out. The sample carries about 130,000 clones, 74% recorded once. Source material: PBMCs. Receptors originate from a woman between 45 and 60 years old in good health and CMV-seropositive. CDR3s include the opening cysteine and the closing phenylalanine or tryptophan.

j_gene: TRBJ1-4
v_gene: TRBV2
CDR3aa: CASMVDTDEKLFF

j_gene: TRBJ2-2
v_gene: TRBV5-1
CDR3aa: CASSLLTSVNTGELFF

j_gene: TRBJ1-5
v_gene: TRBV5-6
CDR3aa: CASSLTQSPNQPQHF

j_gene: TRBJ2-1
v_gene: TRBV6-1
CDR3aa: CASSDQGENEQFF

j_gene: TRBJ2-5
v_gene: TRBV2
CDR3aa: CASVLQTGGFLETQYF

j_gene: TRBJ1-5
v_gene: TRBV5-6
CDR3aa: CASSGQGGNQPQHF

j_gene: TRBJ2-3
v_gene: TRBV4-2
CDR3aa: CASSQDQVRDTQYF

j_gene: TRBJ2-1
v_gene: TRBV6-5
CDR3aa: CASRPGLAGNNEQFF

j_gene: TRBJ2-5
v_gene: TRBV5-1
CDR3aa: CASSLPSGETQYF

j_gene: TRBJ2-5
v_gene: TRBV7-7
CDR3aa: CASSSNTGKGTQYF

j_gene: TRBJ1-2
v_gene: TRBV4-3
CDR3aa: CASSPGGDGYTF

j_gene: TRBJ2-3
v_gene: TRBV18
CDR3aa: CASSPFPPGSRGADTQYF

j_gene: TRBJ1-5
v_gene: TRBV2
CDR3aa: CASSAGADQPQHF

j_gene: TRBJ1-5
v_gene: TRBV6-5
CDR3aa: CASSWDRAGQPQHF

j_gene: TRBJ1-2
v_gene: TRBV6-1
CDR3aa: CASKENNNYGYTF

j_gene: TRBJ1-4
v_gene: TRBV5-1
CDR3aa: CASSHDPGQGEEKLFF

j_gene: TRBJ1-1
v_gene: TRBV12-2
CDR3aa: CASRLVSRGAFF

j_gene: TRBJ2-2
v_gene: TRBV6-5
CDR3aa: CASSYWAGGGTGELFF

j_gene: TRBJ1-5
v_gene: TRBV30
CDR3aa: CAWSVMTSNRAQHF

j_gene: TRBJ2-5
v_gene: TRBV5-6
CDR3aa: CASSLRGRETQYF

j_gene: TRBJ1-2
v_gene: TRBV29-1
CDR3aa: CSASGGEGGYTF

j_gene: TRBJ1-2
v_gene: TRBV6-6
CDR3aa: CASSYFNGYTF

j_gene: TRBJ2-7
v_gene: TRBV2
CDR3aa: CASSESGGTRAYEQYF

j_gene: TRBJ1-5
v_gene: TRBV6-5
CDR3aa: CASNTGIFGNQPQHF

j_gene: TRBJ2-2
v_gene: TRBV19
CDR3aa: CASSPRGLATGELFF

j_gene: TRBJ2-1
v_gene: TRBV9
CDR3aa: CASTRTSGGPDNEQFF

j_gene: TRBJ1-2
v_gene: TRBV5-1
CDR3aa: CASSLPAAYGYTF

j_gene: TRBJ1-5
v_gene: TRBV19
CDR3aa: CASTRQGALQPQHF

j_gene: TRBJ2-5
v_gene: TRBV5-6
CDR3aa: CASSLNRETQYF

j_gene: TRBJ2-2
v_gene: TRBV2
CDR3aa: CASSEWVASDLFF

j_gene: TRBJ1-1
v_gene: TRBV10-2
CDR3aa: CASVEQGGTEAFF

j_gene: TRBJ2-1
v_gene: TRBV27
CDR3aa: CASSLYGNGEQFF

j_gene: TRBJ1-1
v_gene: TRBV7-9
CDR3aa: CSSSLVGQGGPAFF

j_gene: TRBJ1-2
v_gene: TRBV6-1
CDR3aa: CASSDVYGYTF

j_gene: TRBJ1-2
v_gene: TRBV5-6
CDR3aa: CASSGRARASGYGYTF

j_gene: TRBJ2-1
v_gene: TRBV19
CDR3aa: CASSIGAGGTPQFF